The clone carrying this TCR beta chain has a handful of counts. Antigen: not known. The source of the sample is a study of T-cell reconstitution after alpha-beta-depleted transplantation in children. Overall study results and limits: Diversity and T-cell counts at one year after transplant derived mostly from new T cells.

The germline CDR1 and CDR2 sequences are LGHDT and YNNKEL (reference sequence). CDR3 length equals 15 residues. With 3 bases clipped from V and 6 bases from J, the junction kept 9 bases outside the gene matches. Preparing the TCRbeta library involved the use of unique molecular identifiers. TCRdb itself ran the PCR reads through MiXCR, one entry per CDR3 protein. This table holds 700,000 to 850,000 distinct CDR3 sequences, 15% to 20% found once. The genes are TRBV3-1 and TRBJ2-3; 7 nucleotides align to TRBD2. This clonotype was sampled from a male patient younger than 18 who had a stem cell transplant for acute lymphoblastic leukemia, so the T cells may come from the graft donor. This sample comprised PBMCs, mostly from graft donor cells, obtained 360 days after TCRalphabeta/CD19-depleted stem cell transplant. CDR3 in amino acids: CASSQLGGSGDTQYF. The CDR3 nucleotides are TGTGCCAGCAGCCAGCTGGGCGGGAGTGGGGATACGCAGTATTTT.